The clone carrying this T cell receptor (beta chain) was seen a single time. Using immunoSEQ multiplex PCR, the repertoire was profiled, and TCRdb retains in-frame clones only, with some absent. Here the sample spans 60,000 to 70,000 clones, about 89% being singletons. This entry comes from a study of T cell changes during pregnancy in multiple sclerosis. The receptor comes from a female donor with multiple sclerosis, enrolled in a pregnancy study. The material was peripheral blood, obtained in the second trimester of pregnancy.

The CDR3 spells CASSLGLANTQETQYF. CDR3 sequence (DNA): TGTGCCAGCAGCTTGGGACTAGCGAATACACAAGAGACCCAGTACTTC. The chain couples TRBV5-6 to TRBJ2-5; 8 bases match TRBD2. The V segment lost 0 bases and the J segment 2 bases; nucleotides outside the gene matches: 6. Germline V gives CDR1 SGHDT, CDR2 YYEEEE. CDR3 length: 16 amino acids.